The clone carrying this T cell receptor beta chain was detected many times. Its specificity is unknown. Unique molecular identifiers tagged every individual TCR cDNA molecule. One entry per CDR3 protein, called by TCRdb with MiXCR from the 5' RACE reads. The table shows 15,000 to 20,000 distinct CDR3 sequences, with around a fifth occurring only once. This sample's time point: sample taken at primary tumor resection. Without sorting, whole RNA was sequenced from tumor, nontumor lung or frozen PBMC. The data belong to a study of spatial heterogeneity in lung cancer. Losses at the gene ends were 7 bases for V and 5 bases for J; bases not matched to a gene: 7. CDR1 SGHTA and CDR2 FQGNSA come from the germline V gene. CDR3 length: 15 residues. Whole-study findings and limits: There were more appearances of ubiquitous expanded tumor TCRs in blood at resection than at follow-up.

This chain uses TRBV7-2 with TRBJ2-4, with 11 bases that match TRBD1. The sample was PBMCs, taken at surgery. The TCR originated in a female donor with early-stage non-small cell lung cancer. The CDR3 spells CASTRRDRGENIQYF. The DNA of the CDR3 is TGTGCCAGCACCCGCCGGGACAGGGGGGAAAACATTCAGTACTTC.